The sample holds a few counts of the clone carrying this TCR beta chain. The antigen is undetermined. This sample's time point: persistent/refractory GD, antithyroid drugs over 5 years with positive TRAb. With RNA extracted from PBMCs as input, the TCR library was made. These data belong to a study of regulatory T cells in long-lasting Graves disease. On the study more broadly: With positive TSH receptor antibodies and over 5 years of antithyroid drugs, Graves' disease was considered persistent. Study observations and caveats: In persistent patients, shared public clonotypes (more than 2,500) outnumbered those in new patients (about 1,000).

Trimming stripped 6 bases from V and 5 bases from J, with 14 bases between. Germline V gene data show CDR1 as SEHNR and CDR2 as FQNEAQ (reference sequence). The CDR3 has 15 residues. CDR3-region Arm-PCR and iRepertoire HTBI primers produced the TCR beta libraries. MiXCR, run by TCRdb on the multiplex PCR reads, gives a single entry per CDR3 protein. The sample has hundreds of thousands of distinct CDR3 sequences, less than 20% seen once. The V gene is TRBV7-9, the J gene TRBJ1-6; a possible D gene is TRBD1 (6 bases). The sequence derives from a female donor with Graves disease. Material: peripheral blood mononuclear cells (PBMCs), obtained when the disease was refractory, from a patient treated with antithyroid drugs. In DNA, the CDR3 is TGTGCCAGCAGGTCATCAGGGGCAGATAATTCACCCCTCCACTTT. It codes for CASRSSGADNSPLHF.